Below are 17 T cell receptor beta chains sequenced from a single sample in a study of CD8+CD57+ T cells in acquired aplastic anemia. All patients picked for sequencing had shown, by flow cytometry, an expansion of CD8+CD57+ cells. Researchers used genomic DNA as the template to profile TCR beta VDJ and CDR3. Using its own MiXCR run on the reads, TCRdb lists one record per CDR3 protein. The sample holds around 200,000 distinct CDR3 sequences, approximately 48% seen once. Sequenced: sorted CD4+, CD8+, or CD8+CD57+ T cells (not recorded which) from PBMCs. These receptor sequences come from a human donor with aplastic anemia.

CDR3 protein: CASGGSGVPYNEQFF. The CDR3 region has the DNA TGTGCTAGTGGCGGCAGCGGGGTCCCTTACAATGAGCAGTTCTTC. This chain links TRBV12-5 with TRBJ2-1; 7 positions match TRBD2. This CDR3 has 15 amino acids. Germline V gene data show CDR1 as LGHNT and CDR2 as FRNRAP. V shed 6 bases and J 4 bases; nucleotides not matched to a gene: 9.

The CDR3 is CSAREALNQPQHF. The CDR3 region has the DNA TGCAGTGCTAGAGAGGCACTTAATCAGCCCCAGCATTTT. The chain carries TRBV20-1 and TRBJ1-5, with D unclear. This CDR3 is 13 amino acids long. V shed 0 bases and J shed 4 bases, with 7 bases lying between them. The germline V gene encodes CDR1 DFQATT and CDR2 SNEGSKA (reference sequence).

The CDR3 is CASSPRDRGIDEQYF. CDR3 coding DNA: TGTGCCAGCAGCCCACGGGACAGAGGGATAGATGAGCAGTACTTC. The chain uses TRBV7-9 and TRBJ2-7, with 7 positions matching TRBD1. This CDR3 contains 15 residues. Germline CDR1 is SEHNR and CDR2 is FQNEAQ (reference sequence). Germline trimming cut 5 bases from V and 7 bases from J; bases unmatched to any gene: 14.

The sample holds many counts of this clonotype. This chain connects TRBV5-1 to TRBJ1-6; 7 bases agree with TRBD1. Unmatched junction bases numbered 8, after V lost 0 bases and J lost 5 bases. The CDR3 extends over 17 amino acids. CDR1 and CDR2 (germline): SGHRS, YFSETQ. The CDR3 DNA sequence: TGCGCCAGCAGCTTGGGGGTCTGGGACAGAGATAATTCACCCCTCCACTTT. Translated: CASSLGVWDRDNSPLHF.

CDR3 coding DNA: TGTGCCAGCATCCCCTTCATGAACACTGAAGCTTTCTTT. Amino acids: CASIPFMNTEAFF. The J gene is TRBJ1-1, the V gene TRBV12-3 or TRBV12-4; D is uncertain. The CDR3 runs 13 residues. V was clipped by 7 bases and J by 0 bases, with 9 bases between them.

This chain links TRBV20-1 with TRBJ2-5; 8 bases are shared with TRBD2. Germline CDR1 is DFQATT and CDR2 is SNEGSKA (reference sequence). Trimming took 6 bases from V and 2 from J; bases not matched to a gene: 11. CDR3 length: 15 residues. The CDR3 loop reads CSAPVSGSGQETQYF. CDR3 DNA sequence: TGCAGTGCCCCCGTGAGCGGGAGTGGTCAAGAGACCCAGTACTTC.

This clonotype has a count of ten or more. The J gene is TRBJ2-2, the V gene TRBV19, with TRBD1 identical over 12 bases. The germline gives CDR1 LNHDA, CDR2 SQIVND (reference sequence). Germline trimming cut 2 bases from V and 7 bases from J; bases unmatched to any gene: 5. The CDR3 spans 16 residues. The CDR3 DNA follows: TGTGCCAGTAGTATACTGGGACAGGGGGCTGGCGGGGAGCTGTTTTTT. Translating gives CASSILGQGAGGELFF.

This chain joins TRBV2 and TRBJ1-6, with no clear D. The V gene lost 6 bases and the J gene lost 7 bases, with 16 bases spanning the gap. CDR1 and CDR2 from the germline V gene are SNHLY and FYNNEI. The CDR3 contains 15 residues. The CDR3 here is CASSASRPGNSPLHF. CDR3 bases: TGTGCCAGCAGCGCGTCGAGGCCGGGGAATTCACCCCTCCACTTT.

This rearrangement joins TRBV7-2 to TRBJ1-1; no clear D. CDR3 length equals 12 residues. From germline, CDR1 is SGHTA and CDR2 FQGNSA. The ends were cut back, 3 bases at V and 5 bases at J, with 7 bases in the middle. CDR3 protein: CASSLLGTEAFF. CDR3 nucleotides: TGTGCCAGCAGCTTGCTGGGAACTGAAGCTTTCTTT.

This clonotype was recorded at least ten times. The gene calls are TRBV6-4 and TRBJ1-6; a weak D match, TRBD1 (5 bases). CDR3 length: 13 amino acids. CDR1 and CDR2 (germline): MRHNA, SNTAGT. Trimming removed 2 bases at V and 11 bases at J, with 10 bases between. CDR3: CASSDQGVPPLHF. The DNA for the CDR3 is TGTGCCAGCAGTGACCAGGGCGTTCCACCCCTCCACTTT.

This chain joins TRBV18 and TRBJ2-7; 10 bases are shared with TRBD1. Germline V lookup: CDR1 KGHSH, CDR2 LQKENI. This CDR3 is 14 amino acids long. Germline trimming cut 6 bases from V and 5 bases from J; bases unmatched to any gene: 7. Here the CDR3 DNA reads TGTGCCAGCTCGGGAACGACAGGGGGCAACGAGCAGTACTTC. Encoded protein: CASSGTTGGNEQYF. The full variable domain, rest sourced from reference TRBV18 and TRBJ2-7, is NAGVMQNPRHLVRRRGQEARLRCSPMKGHSHVYWYRQLPEEGLKFMVYLQKENIIDESGMPKERFSAEFPKEGPSILRIQQVVRGDSAAYFCASSGTTGGNEQYFGPGTRLTVT.

The genes are TRBV10-3 and TRBJ2-1, with D hard to call. Trimming cost V 7 bases and J 9 bases, with 16 bases left between them. This CDR3 contains 13 residues. CDR1 and CDR2 (germline): ENHRY, SYGVKD. CDR3 DNA sequence: TGTGCCATCACCCAAACAGAGAACACTGAGCAGTTCTTC. Translated, it gives CAITQTENTEQFF.

There are a few counts of this clonotype. V gene TRBV15 combines with J gene TRBJ2-1, with TRBD1 matching 9 bases. V lost 2 bases to trimming and J lost 4 bases; unmatched junction nucleotides: 3. The CDR3 totals 15 residues. The V gene's germline CDR1 is LNHNV and CDR2 YYDKDF (reference sequence). CDR3 region: CATSRSTGGYNEQFF. CDR3 bases: TGTGCCACCAGCAGATCGACAGGGGGTTACAATGAGCAGTTCTTC.

This clonotype has ten or more counts. V and J are TRBV29-1 and TRBJ2-5, with D tentatively TRBD1 or TRBD2 (6 bases each). The CDR3 runs to 15 residues. Per germline, CDR1 SQVTM and CDR2 ANQGSEA. The germline V and J ends were trimmed by 6 bases and 5 bases, with 22 bases remaining between them. CDR3 in DNA: TGCAGCGTAAAAAACAGGGACTGGAGCGGGGAGACCCAGTACTTC. Translating gives CSVKNRDWSGETQYF.

The chain uses TRBV20-1 and TRBJ1-6, with D maybe TRBD1 (6 bases). CDR3 length equals 13 residues. The V end was cut by 7 bases, the J end by 13 bases, with 20 bases between. Germline V gene sequence: CDR1 DFQATT, CDR2 SNEGSKA (reference sequence). The CDR3 here is CSGRSSGGSPLHF. In nucleotides, the CDR3 is TGCAGTGGCCGTTCTTCCGGGGGCTCCCCCCTCCACTTT.

This clonotype was counted ten times or more. The J gene is TRBJ2-2, the V gene TRBV7-9; D remains unclear. Trimming left V 1 base short and J 4 bases short, with 4 bases between. Per the germline V gene, CDR1 is SEHNR and CDR2 is FQNEAQ (reference sequence). CDR3 length equals 13 residues. The CDR3 bases are TGTGCCAGCAGCTTAGACAGCACCGGGGAGCTGTTTTTT. Protein: CASSLDSTGELFF.

For this clonotype: An end of the junction differs from the germline gene, which may be a read error. The chain employs TRBV2 and TRBJ2-2; 11 nucleotides agree with TRBD2. Germline CDR1 SNHLY, CDR2 FYNNEI. The CDR3 length is 15 residues. In nucleotides, the CDR3 is TGTGCCAGCAGTAGACTAGCGGGGCACACCGGGGAGCGGTTTTTT. This encodes CASSRLAGHTGERFF.